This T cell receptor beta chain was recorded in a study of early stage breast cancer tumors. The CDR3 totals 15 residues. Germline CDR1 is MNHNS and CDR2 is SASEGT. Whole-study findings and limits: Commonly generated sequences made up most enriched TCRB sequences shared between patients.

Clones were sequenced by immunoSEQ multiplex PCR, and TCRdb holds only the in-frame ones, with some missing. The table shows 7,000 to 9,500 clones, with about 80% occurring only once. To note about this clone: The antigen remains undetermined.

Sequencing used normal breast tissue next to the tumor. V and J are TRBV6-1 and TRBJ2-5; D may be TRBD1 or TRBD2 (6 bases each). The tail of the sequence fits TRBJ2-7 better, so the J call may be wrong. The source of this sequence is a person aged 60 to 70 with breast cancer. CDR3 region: CASSEAPRGPYEQYF. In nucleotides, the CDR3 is TGTGCCAGCAGTGAAGCCCCCCGGGGGCCCTACGAGCAGTACTTC.